One and the same sample provided the 27 T cell receptor beta chains below, sequenced in a study of cytomegalovirus exposure and HLA in healthy donors. The PCR contained 60 Vbeta and 13 Jbeta primers. Some clones are missing from TCRdb's copy, which holds only in-frame ones; the method was immunoSEQ multiplex PCR. This sample has about 91,000 clones, with 75% to 90% found just once. Sequencing input: PBMCs. These receptor sequences come from a man aged 18 to 35 in good health and CMV-seronegative.

The chain carries TRBV7-9 and TRBJ1-3; 7 nucleotides match TRBD1. Germline V CDR1 and CDR2: SEHNR, FQNEAQ (reference sequence). With V trimmed by 3 bases and J by 4 bases, 6 bases remained unmatched. There are 15 residues in the CDR3. The CDR3 nucleotides read TGTGCCAGCAGCTTGGAGGGGGCGCAGGGAAACACCATATATTTT. Its translation: CASSLEGAQGNTIYF.

CDR3 loop: CASSSRTGAAEKLFF. The CDR3 region has the DNA TGTGCCAGCAGTTCGAGGACAGGGGCGGCTGAAAAACTGTTTTTT. The rearrangement joins TRBV28 to TRBJ1-4, with 9 bases that match TRBD1. Unmatched junction bases numbered 7, after V lost 4 bases and J lost 7 bases. This CDR3 region has 15 residues. Germline V gives CDR1 MDHEN, CDR2 SYDVKM.

CDR3 nucleotides: TGCAGCGTGGGGACAAGCGGGAGGGGGGATACGCAGTATTTT. This encodes CSVGTSGRGDTQYF. The V gene is TRBV29-1, the J gene TRBJ2-3; 10 bases fit TRBD2. The CDR3 is 14 amino acids. Unmatched junction bases numbered 9, after V lost 6 bases and J lost 6 bases. Germline values: CDR1 SQVTM, CDR2 ANQGSEA.

The V and J genes are TRBV19 and TRBJ1-5; 7 bases are a match to TRBD1. CDR3 length equals 16 residues. The junction had 8 bases not matched to a gene; V was cut back by 4 bases and J by 2 bases. CDR1 is LNHDA and CDR2 is SQIVND in the germline V gene (reference sequence). CDR3 sequence (DNA): TGTGCCAGTAGTACATTACAGGGGCCGGGCAATCAGCCCCAGCATTTT. Translated, it gives CASSTLQGPGNQPQHF.

The chain carries TRBV29-1 and TRBJ1-5; 8 bases fit TRBD1. The junction had 10 bases not matched to a gene; V was cut back by 0 bases and J by 0 bases. Germline lookup yields CDR1 SQVTM and CDR2 ANQGSEA. The CDR3 contains 18 residues. This chain's CDR3 is CSVEDLGRDRGSNQPQHF. The CDR3 region has the DNA TGCAGCGTTGAAGATTTAGGCCGAGACAGGGGTAGCAATCAGCCCCAGCATTTT.

J is TRBJ1-2 and V is TRBV7-2, with no clear D. Per germline, CDR1 SGHTA and CDR2 FQGNSA. The CDR3 contains 14 residues. Trimming left V 1 base short and J 8 bases short, with 14 bases between. Written as DNA, the CDR3 is TGTGCCAGCAGCTTAGTTAGGGAGGGAGGCGGCTACACCTTC. Translating gives CASSLVREGGGYTF.

V is TRBV2 and J is TRBJ2-1; tentatively, D is TRBD2 (5 bases). Deletions cut 2 bases from V and 9 bases from J, with 8 bases between. Per germline, CDR1 SNHLY and CDR2 FYNNEI. The CDR3 spans 12 residues. CDR3: CASSEWGAEQFF. The CDR3 DNA reads as TGTGCCAGCAGTGAATGGGGAGCTGAGCAGTTCTTC. Full variable domain (outside the CDR3, taken from reference TRBV2 and TRBJ2-1): EPEVTQTPSHQVTQMGQEVILRCVPISNHLYFYWYRQILGQKVEFLVSFYNNEISEKSEIFDDQFSVERPDGSNFTLKIRSTKLEDSAMYFCASSEWGAEQFFGPGTRLTVL.

The V call is TRBV5-1, the J call TRBJ2-7; TRBD1 matches 10 bases. The ends lost 4 bases at V and 4 bases at J; junction bases unmatched: 5. Germline V lookup: CDR1 SGHRS, CDR2 YFSETQ. The CDR3 contains 14 residues. Written as DNA, the CDR3 is TGCGCCAGCAGCCAGACAGGGGGCTCGTACGAGCAGTACTTC. Its protein product is CASSQTGGSYEQYF. Based on the CDR3 plus reference TRBV5-1 and TRBJ2-7, the full variable domain is KAGVTQTPRYLIKTRGQQVTLSCSPISGHRSVSWYQQTPGQGLQFLFEYFSETQRNKGNFPGRFSGRQFSNSRSEMNVSTLELGDSALYLCASSQTGGSYEQYFGPGTRLTVT.

There are a few counts of this clone. This chain connects TRBV5-4 to TRBJ2-5, with D tentatively TRBD2 (6 bases). The germline CDR1 and CDR2 sequences are SGHNT and YYREEE (reference sequence). This CDR3 contains 13 residues. Between the trimmed V and J ends, which lost 5 bases and 5 bases, there was a span of 13 bases. CDR3 DNA: TGTGCCAGCAGAAGTAGACTAGAGGAGACCCAGTACTTC. Its protein is CASRSRLEETQYF.

The rearrangement links TRBV5-4 to TRBJ2-3, with a tentative D call TRBD1 (6 bases). Germline V gives CDR1 SGHNT, CDR2 YYREEE (reference sequence). This CDR3 contains 16 residues. Trimming pared 3 bases from V and 2 bases from J, leaving 16 bases between. Here the CDR3 DNA reads TGTGCCAGCAGCTCCAAGGCTACAGGGAACACAGATACGCAGTATTTT. Its protein product is CASSSKATGNTDTQYF.

The gene calls are TRBV28 and TRBJ2-7, with 10 positions matching TRBD1. CDR3 length: 15 residues. CDR1 and CDR2 (germline): MDHEN, SYDVKM. Trimming removed 2 bases from V and 6 bases from J; junction bases left unmatched: 7. CDR3 sequence (DNA): TGTGCCAGCAGTTTAATCGGGACAGGGGTTGGCGAGCAGTACTTC. Translation: CASSLIGTGVGEQYF.

The genes are TRBV7-9 and TRBJ2-7; 11 nucleotides align to TRBD2. Per germline, CDR1 SEHNR and CDR2 FQNEAQ (reference sequence). J lost 6 bases, V lost 5 bases, and 9 bases had no gene match. The CDR3 has 15 amino acids. CDR3 DNA: TGTGCCAGCAGCCTCGCCGGACTAGCGGGCAGCGAGCAGTACTTC. It is translated as CASSLAGLAGSEQYF.

The chain combines TRBV29-1 with TRBJ2-7, with 9 bases fitting TRBD1. This CDR3 has 13 amino acids. Trimming took 6 bases from V and 4 from J; bases not matched to a gene: 7. Per germline, CDR1 SQVTM and CDR2 ANQGSEA. DNA for the CDR3: TGCAGCGTGAGTACAGGGGGCATTTACGAGCAGTACTTC. This encodes CSVSTGGIYEQYF.

The count of this clone is one. The chain links TRBV21-1 to TRBJ2-5; the D call TRBD2 from the table was never checked on the DNA. TRBV21-1 is labeled a pseudogene. The CDR3 has 15 amino acids. In DNA form, the CDR3 reads TGTGCCAGCAGCAATGATCAACCCCGGTGGGAGACCCAGTACTTC. Translated, it gives CASSNDQPRWETQYF.

Notes on this clone: The same CDR3 arises from other DNA sequences in this sample as well. CDR3 in amino acids: CASSLFGGGTDTQYF. CDR3 DNA sequence: TGTGCCAGCAGCTTATTCGGGGGGGGCACAGATACGCAGTATTTT. The genes are TRBV13 and TRBJ2-3, with TRBD2 matching over 8 bases. Germline V gene data show CDR1 as PRHDT and CDR2 as FYEKMQ (reference sequence). Losses at the gene ends were 2 bases for V and 1 base for J; bases not matched to a gene: 2. The CDR3 is 15 amino acids. The entire variable domain, with the rest obtained from reference TRBV13 and TRBJ2-3, is as follows: AAGVIQSPRHLIKEKRETATLKCYPIPRHDTVYWYQQGPGQDPQFLISFYEKMQSDKGSIPDRFSAQQFSDYHSELNMSSLELGDSALYFCASSLFGGGTDTQYFGPGTRLTVL.

The chain couples TRBV9 to TRBJ1-4; a weak D match, TRBD1 (6 bases). V dropped 3 bases and J dropped 7 bases, with 16 bases sitting between them. CDR3 length: 15 amino acids. Looked up from germline, CDR1 is SGDLS and CDR2 is YYNGEE. CDR3 DNA: TGTGCCAGCAGCGACCGGGACACCTCTAGTGAAAAACTGTTTTTT. Protein sequence: CASSDRDTSSEKLFF.

CDR3 protein: CASSLQLINYGYTF. For the CDR3, the DNA is TGTGCCAGCAGCTTGCAACTGATTAACTATGGCTACACCTTC. The chain is built from TRBV5-8 and TRBJ1-2, with no clear D. There are 14 residues in the CDR3. Germline V CDR1 and CDR2: SGHTS, YDEGEE. V was clipped by 1 base and J by 1 base, with 8 bases between them.

CDR3 amino acids: CASSQARLYEQYF. The DNA for the CDR3 is TGCGCCAGCAGCCAAGCCAGACTCTACGAGCAGTACTTC. V and J are TRBV4-3 and TRBJ2-5, with no clear D. With the DNA end fitting TRBJ2-7 better, the J assignment may be wrong. In germline, CDR1 is LGHNA, CDR2 YSLEER. This CDR3 spans 13 amino acids.

The chain combines TRBV6-5 with TRBJ1-1, with D tentatively TRBD1 (6 bases). V was shortened by 5 bases and J by 1 base, with 11 bases between the two germline ends. This CDR3 contains 14 residues. Germline lookup yields CDR1 MNHEY and CDR2 SVGAGI. CDR3 nucleotides: TGTGCCAGCAGTACCGGGACAACGAACACTGAAGCTTTCTTT. Encoded protein: CASSTGTTNTEAFF.

The chain joins TRBV5-1 to TRBJ1-3; a possible D gene is TRBD1 (6 bases). This CDR3 has 16 amino acids. Germline V CDR1 and CDR2: SGHRS, YFSETQ. Trimming removed 0 bases from V and 1 base from J, with 11 bases in between. The CDR3 here is CASSLGYRASGNTIYF. CDR3 sequence (DNA): TGCGCCAGCAGCTTGGGGTACAGGGCTTCTGGAAACACCATATATTTT.

The chain couples TRBV7-3 to TRBJ2-3; D unclear. Germline lookup yields CDR1 SGHTA and CDR2 FQGTGA. The CDR3 has 14 residues. The V gene lost 1 base and the J gene lost 0 bases, with 5 bases spanning the gap. CDR3 residues: CASSLRASTDTQYF. The CDR3 DNA sequence: TGTGCCAGCAGCTTAAGGGCAAGCACAGATACGCAGTATTTT. The variable domain in full, with the rest retrieved from reference TRBV7-3 and TRBJ2-3, is GAGVSQTPSNKVTEKGKYVELRCDPISGHTALYWYRQSLGQGPEFLIYFQGTGAADDSGLPNDRFFAVRPEGSVSTLKIQRTERGDSAVYLCASSLRASTDTQYFGPGTRLTVL.

The V and J genes are TRBV7-2 and TRBJ2-7; D not certain. Germline lookup yields CDR1 SGHTA and CDR2 FQGNSA. Trimming took off 0 bases at V and 7 bases at J, with 13 bases between the two ends. The CDR3 is 14 residues long. The CDR3 sequence is CASSLAAELGEQYF. In DNA, the CDR3 is TGTGCCAGCAGCTTAGCTGCGGAACTTGGGGAGCAGTACTTC.

The rearrangement links TRBV4-1 to TRBJ2-7; D is undetermined. Germline lookup yields CDR1 MGHRA and CDR2 YSYEKL. CDR3 length: 15 residues. V was cut by 0 bases and J by 0 bases, with 9 bases left in between. CDR3 DNA: TGCGCCAGCAGCCAAGAGGTCGGGTCCTCCTACGAGCAGTACTTC. Amino acid sequence: CASSQEVGSSYEQYF.

This chain uses TRBV15 with TRBJ2-1; TRBD2 matches at 11 bases. The germline V gene encodes CDR1 LNHNV and CDR2 YYDKDF (reference sequence). V trimming: 0 bases; J trimming: 9 bases; junction bases outside the gene matches: 13. This CDR3 is 18 amino acids long. CDR3 region: CATSRDRVLAGGPLEQFF. The CDR3 DNA is TGTGCCACCAGCAGAGATAGGGTTTTAGCGGGAGGGCCGCTTGAGCAGTTCTTC.

The genes are TRBV16 and TRBJ1-5; D perhaps matches TRBD1 (6 bases). CDR3 length: 15 amino acids. The V end lost 7 bases, the J end lost 7 bases, and 20 bases lay between the germline ends. Per germline, CDR1 KGHSY and CDR2 FQNENV. The CDR3 loop is CASTTNLRGRQPQHF. The CDR3 coding sequence is TGTGCCAGCACTACCAACCTCAGGGGTCGCCAGCCCCAGCATTTT.

The chain carries TRBV4-2 and TRBJ2-6; the match to TRBD2 covers 9 bases. With 3 bases clipped from V and 0 bases from J, the junction kept 3 bases outside the gene matches. The CDR3 extends over 17 amino acids. Germline assignment: CDR1 LGHNA and CDR2 YNFKEQ. Written as DNA, the CDR3 is TGTGCCAGCAGCCAGGCTAGCGGGGCCTCTGGGGCCAACGTCCTGACTTTC. Protein product: CASSQASGASGANVLTF.

The chain joins TRBV18 to TRBJ2-2, with D uncertain. V shed 0 bases and J shed 4 bases, with 6 bases lying between them. This CDR3 spans 14 amino acids. The germline CDR1 and CDR2 sequences are KGHSH and LQKENI. The CDR3 coding sequence is TGTGCCAGCTCACCACCTTCGGGCACCGGGGAGCTGTTTTTT. Encoded protein: CASSPPSGTGELFF.